This is a list of T cell receptor beta chains from one sample in a study of patients and donors after allogeneic stem cell transplantation. TCRdb fed the RT-PCR reads into MiXCR, producing one record per CDR3 protein. The table has 410,000 or so distinct CDR3 sequences, roughly 17% seen once; the top ten hold less than 8%. Sequencing used blood, either unsorted or a sorted T cell fraction (not recorded which). The receptors originated from a human donor who was either an allogeneic HSCT recipient or a stem cell or donor lymphocyte infusion donor (not recorded which). It is not recorded whose cells these are; they may come from a transplant donor. The CDR3 runs from the conserved cysteine through the conserved F or W. The order of the fields is CDR3 protein, CDR3 DNA, D gene, CDR3 length, V gene, clone size, J gene. D genes are given only for firm matches. The size field is filled for only some rows; it gives once, few, many or a size class.

CDR3aa: CSASLGSYTEAFF; CDR3nt: TGCAGTGCTAGTCTAGGTTCTTATACTGAAGCTTTCTTT; d_gene: -; len: 13; v_gene: TRBV20-1; abundance: -; j_gene: TRBJ1-1
CDR3aa: CASSLLLGRVYNEQFF; CDR3nt: TGTGCCAGCAGCCTCCTTTTAGGAAGGGTCTACAATGAGCAGTTCTTC; d_gene: -; len: 16; v_gene: TRBV7-9; abundance: few; j_gene: TRBJ2-1
CDR3aa: CASSLTSYYEQYF; CDR3nt: TGTGCCAGCAGCTTAACCAGCTACTACGAGCAGTACTTC; d_gene: -; len: 13; v_gene: TRBV11-2; abundance: -; j_gene: TRBJ2-7
CDR3aa: CAWSAPSEQYF; CDR3nt: TGTGCCTGGAGCGCCCCCAGCGAGCAGTACTTC; d_gene: -; len: 11; v_gene: TRBV30; abundance: -; j_gene: TRBJ2-7
CDR3aa: CASSQDWGARIQYF; CDR3nt: TGCGCCAGCAGCCAAGATTGGGGGGCAAGGATTCAGTACTTC; d_gene: -; len: 14; v_gene: TRBV4-1; abundance: few; j_gene: TRBJ2-4
CDR3aa: CASSRIDSGFYNEQFF; CDR3nt: TGTGCCAGCAGCCGGATAGACAGTGGCTTTTACAATGAGCAGTTCTTC; d_gene: -; len: 16; v_gene: TRBV14; abundance: few; j_gene: TRBJ2-1
CDR3aa: CASLGTRPYNEQFF; CDR3nt: TGTGCCAGCCTCGGGACTAGGCCTTACAATGAGCAGTTCTTC; d_gene: TRBD2; len: 14; v_gene: TRBV2; abundance: -; j_gene: TRBJ2-1
CDR3aa: CASSLGGRGRSPLHF; CDR3nt: TGTGCCAGCAGCTTAGGGGGGCGCGGAAGATCACCCCTCCACTTT; d_gene: -; len: 15; v_gene: TRBV7-9; abundance: many; j_gene: TRBJ1-6
CDR3aa: CSARDGQGTTYSTDTQYF; CDR3nt: TGCAGTGCTAGAGACGGACAGGGGACCACTTATAGCACAGATACGCAGTATTTT; d_gene: TRBD1; len: 18; v_gene: TRBV20-1; abundance: few; j_gene: TRBJ2-3
CDR3aa: CASTPSGIGLETQYF; CDR3nt: TGTGCCAGCACTCCTAGCGGGATCGGTTTAGAGACCCAGTACTTC; d_gene: TRBD2; len: 15; v_gene: TRBV6-1; abundance: few; j_gene: TRBJ2-5
CDR3aa: CSARDLNSSGFPWLFDTGELFF; CDR3nt: TGCAGTGCTAGAGATCTTAATTCTTCCGGGTTCCCCTGGCTTTTTGACACCGGGGAGCTGTTTTTT; d_gene: -; len: 22; v_gene: TRBV20-1; abundance: few; j_gene: TRBJ2-2
CDR3aa: CASSLGGLGEQYF; CDR3nt: TGTGCCAGCAGCTTAGGCGGACTTGGGGAGCAGTACTTC; d_gene: -; len: 13; v_gene: TRBV11-2; abundance: few; j_gene: TRBJ2-7
CDR3aa: CASSESGRPYEQYF; CDR3nt: TGTGCCAGCAGCGAATCCGGCCGGCCCTACGAGCAGTACTTC; d_gene: -; len: 14; v_gene: TRBV9; abundance: -; j_gene: TRBJ2-7
CDR3aa: CASIQGTRAFF; CDR3nt: TGTGCCAGCATTCAGGGAACTAGAGCTTTCTTT; d_gene: -; len: 11; v_gene: TRBV12-3/TRBV12-4; abundance: -; j_gene: TRBJ1-1
CDR3aa: CASTHTAGTQYF; CDR3nt: TGTGCCAGCACTCACACCGCGGGGACCCAGTACTTC; d_gene: -; len: 12; v_gene: TRBV6-5; abundance: few; j_gene: TRBJ2-5
CDR3aa: CSAGLKETQYF; CDR3nt: TGCAGTGCTGGGTTGAAAGAGACCCAGTACTTC; d_gene: -; len: 11; v_gene: TRBV20-1; abundance: -; j_gene: TRBJ2-5
CDR3aa: CSASRQGSNQPQHF; CDR3nt: TGCAGTGCTAGCCGACAGGGTAGCAATCAGCCCCAGCATTTT; d_gene: TRBD1; len: 14; v_gene: TRBV20-1; abundance: -; j_gene: TRBJ1-5
CDR3aa: CASSRQGAAKAFF; CDR3nt: TGTGCCAGCAGTCGACAGGGGGCTGCTAAGGCTTTCTTT; d_gene: TRBD1; len: 13; v_gene: TRBV6-1; abundance: few; j_gene: TRBJ1-1
CDR3aa: CASSLKGESQPQHF; CDR3nt: TGTGCCAGCAGCTTGAAAGGTGAGAGTCAGCCCCAGCATTTT; d_gene: -; len: 14; v_gene: TRBV5-8; abundance: -; j_gene: TRBJ1-5
CDR3aa: CASSLGRSGSPLHF; CDR3nt: TGTGCCAGCAGTTTAGGGAGGTCGGGTTCACCCCTCCACTTT; d_gene: -; len: 14; v_gene: TRBV12-3/TRBV12-4; abundance: -; j_gene: TRBJ1-6
CDR3aa: CASSSRTGLSYEQYF; CDR3nt: TGTGCCAGCAGCTCCCGGACAGGGCTAAGCTACGAGCAGTACTTC; d_gene: TRBD1; len: 15; v_gene: TRBV5-5; abundance: -; j_gene: TRBJ2-7
CDR3aa: CASSNGGSSYEQYF; CDR3nt: TGTGCCAGCAGCAACGGCGGCAGCTCCTACGAGCAGTACTTC; d_gene: -; len: 14; v_gene: TRBV7-2; abundance: once; j_gene: TRBJ2-7
CDR3aa: CASSLGTSGRVTYEQYF; CDR3nt: TGCGCCAGCAGCTTGGGGACTAGCGGGAGAGTCACCTACGAGCAGTACTTC; d_gene: TRBD2; len: 17; v_gene: TRBV5-1; abundance: -; j_gene: TRBJ2-7
CDR3aa: CASSLLWGGETQYF; CDR3nt: TGTGCCAGCAGCCTGCTCTGGGGCGGAGAGACCCAGTACTTC; d_gene: -; len: 14; v_gene: TRBV6-2/TRBV6-3; abundance: -; j_gene: TRBJ2-5
CDR3aa: CASSLVWQGATGEQYF; CDR3nt: TGTGCCAGCAGCTTAGTCTGGCAGGGGGCCACCGGCGAGCAGTACTTC; d_gene: TRBD1; len: 16; v_gene: TRBV7-6; abundance: -; j_gene: TRBJ2-7
CDR3aa: CSARRRGEETQYF; CDR3nt: TGCAGTGCCAGGAGGCGGGGCGAAGAGACCCAGTACTTC; d_gene: -; len: 13; v_gene: TRBV20-1; abundance: few; j_gene: TRBJ2-5
CDR3aa: CASSTGLAGGPGFF; CDR3nt: TGTGCCAGCAGCACGGGACTAGCGGGGGGGCCTGGGTTCTTC; d_gene: TRBD2; len: 14; v_gene: TRBV9; abundance: few; j_gene: TRBJ2-1
CDR3aa: CASNLGRETEAFF; CDR3nt: TGCGCCAGCAACCTGGGTAGGGAAACTGAAGCTTTCTTT; d_gene: -; len: 13; v_gene: TRBV5-1; abundance: many; j_gene: TRBJ1-1
CDR3aa: CASSIRHSDGYTF; CDR3nt: TGTGCCAGTAGTATTCGGCACTCGGATGGCTACACCTTC; d_gene: -; len: 13; v_gene: TRBV19; abundance: few; j_gene: TRBJ1-2
CDR3aa: CSAGTPYSPYGYTF; CDR3nt: TGCAGCGCCGGGACACCATACTCCCCCTATGGCTACACCTTC; d_gene: -; len: 14; v_gene: TRBV29-1; abundance: -; j_gene: TRBJ1-2
CDR3aa: CASSHLQGSYNEQFF; CDR3nt: TGCGCCAGCAGCCACCTACAGGGATCCTACAATGAGCAGTTCTTC; d_gene: -; len: 15; v_gene: TRBV4-1; abundance: many; j_gene: TRBJ2-1
CDR3aa: CASSVTDVTSGPSYNEQFF; CDR3nt: TGTGCCAGCAGCGTAACTGATGTGACTAGCGGACCCTCCTACAATGAGCAGTTCTTC; d_gene: TRBD2; len: 19; v_gene: TRBV9; abundance: -; j_gene: TRBJ2-1
CDR3aa: CASSHGGGQYF; CDR3nt: TGTGCCAGCAGCCACGGAGGGGGGCAGTACTTC; d_gene: -; len: 11; v_gene: TRBV6-5; abundance: -; j_gene: TRBJ2-7
CDR3aa: CASSQEVTVSGNTIYF; CDR3nt: TGTGCCAGCAGCCAAGAGGTAACAGTCTCTGGAAACACCATATATTTT; d_gene: -; len: 16; v_gene: TRBV4-2; abundance: few; j_gene: TRBJ1-3
CDR3aa: CSARVAAPDTQYF; CDR3nt: TGCAGTGCTAGAGTAGCGGCACCAGATACGCAGTATTTT; d_gene: -; len: 13; v_gene: TRBV20-1; abundance: -; j_gene: TRBJ2-3
CDR3aa: CASSLDASPLHF; CDR3nt: TGTGCCAGCAGTTTGGATGCTTCACCCCTCCACTTT; d_gene: -; len: 12; v_gene: TRBV2; abundance: few; j_gene: TRBJ1-6